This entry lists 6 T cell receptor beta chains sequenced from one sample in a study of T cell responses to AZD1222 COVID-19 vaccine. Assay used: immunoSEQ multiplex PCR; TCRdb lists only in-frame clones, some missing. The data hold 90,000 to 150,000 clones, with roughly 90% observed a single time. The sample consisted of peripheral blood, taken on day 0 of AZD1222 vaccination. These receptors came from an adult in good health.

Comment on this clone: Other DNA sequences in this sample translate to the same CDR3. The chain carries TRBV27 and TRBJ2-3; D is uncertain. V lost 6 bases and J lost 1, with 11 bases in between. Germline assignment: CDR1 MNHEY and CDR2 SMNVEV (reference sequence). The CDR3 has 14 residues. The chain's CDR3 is CASSLTARTDTQYF. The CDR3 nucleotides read TGTGCCAGCAGCCTTACAGCCCGCACAGATACGCAGTATTTT.

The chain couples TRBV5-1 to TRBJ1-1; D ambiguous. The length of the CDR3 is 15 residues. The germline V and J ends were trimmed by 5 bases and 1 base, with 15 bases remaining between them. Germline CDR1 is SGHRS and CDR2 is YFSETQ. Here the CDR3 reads CASRESLSPNTEAFF. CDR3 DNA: TGCGCCAGCAGAGAGAGCCTCTCCCCGAACACTGAAGCTTTCTTT. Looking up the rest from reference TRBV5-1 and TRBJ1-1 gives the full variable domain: KAGVTQTPRYLIKTRGQQVTLSCSPISGHRSVSWYQQTPGQGLQFLFEYFSETQRNKGNFPGRFSGRQFSNSRSEMNVSTLELGDSALYLCASRESLSPNTEAFFGQGTRLTVV.

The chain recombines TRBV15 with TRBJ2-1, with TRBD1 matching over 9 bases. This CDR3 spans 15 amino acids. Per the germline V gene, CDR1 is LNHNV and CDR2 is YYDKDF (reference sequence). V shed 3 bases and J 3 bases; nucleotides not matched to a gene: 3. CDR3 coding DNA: TGTGCCACCAGCAGCCCGGGACAGGGCTACAATGAGCAGTTCTTC. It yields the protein CATSSPGQGYNEQFF.

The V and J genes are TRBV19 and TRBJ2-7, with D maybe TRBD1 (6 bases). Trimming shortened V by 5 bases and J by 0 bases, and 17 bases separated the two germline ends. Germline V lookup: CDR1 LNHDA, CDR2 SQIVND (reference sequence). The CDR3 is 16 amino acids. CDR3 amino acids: CASSSPRQESSYEQYF. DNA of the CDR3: TGTGCCAGTAGTTCCCCCAGACAGGAGAGCTCCTACGAGCAGTACTTC.

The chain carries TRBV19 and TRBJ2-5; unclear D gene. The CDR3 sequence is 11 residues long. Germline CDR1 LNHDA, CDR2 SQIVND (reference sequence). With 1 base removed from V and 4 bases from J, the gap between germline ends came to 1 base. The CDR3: CASSIAETQYF. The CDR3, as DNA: TGTGCCAGTAGTATAGCAGAGACCCAGTACTTC. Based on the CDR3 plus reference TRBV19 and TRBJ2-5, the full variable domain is DGGITQSPKYLFRKEGQNVTLSCEQNLNHDAMYWYRQDPGQGLRLIYYSQIVNDFQKGDIAEGYSVSREKKESFPLTVTSAQKNPTAFYLCASSIAETQYFGPGTRLLVL.

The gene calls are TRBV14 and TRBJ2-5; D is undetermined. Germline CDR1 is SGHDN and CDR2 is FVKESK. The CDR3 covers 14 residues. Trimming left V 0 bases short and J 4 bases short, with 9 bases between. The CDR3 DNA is TGTGCCAGCAGCCAAGATCTTTCGGTAGAGACCCAGTACTTC. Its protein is CASSQDLSVETQYF.